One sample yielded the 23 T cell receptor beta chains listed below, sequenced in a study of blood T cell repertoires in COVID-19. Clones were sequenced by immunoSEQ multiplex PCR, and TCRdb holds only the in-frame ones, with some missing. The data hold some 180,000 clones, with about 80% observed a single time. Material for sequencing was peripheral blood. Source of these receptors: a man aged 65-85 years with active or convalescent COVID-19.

This CDR3 is CASSPLGGTNTGELFF. CDR3 nucleotides: TGTGCCAGCAGTCCCTTGGGCGGGACGAACACCGGGGAGCTGTTTTTT. The chain couples TRBV9 to TRBJ2-2, with a possible D match to TRBD2 (6 bases). The length of the CDR3 is 16 residues. Trimming took 5 bases from V and 0 from J, leaving 14 bases between them. Looked up from germline, CDR1 is SGDLS and CDR2 is YYNGEE.

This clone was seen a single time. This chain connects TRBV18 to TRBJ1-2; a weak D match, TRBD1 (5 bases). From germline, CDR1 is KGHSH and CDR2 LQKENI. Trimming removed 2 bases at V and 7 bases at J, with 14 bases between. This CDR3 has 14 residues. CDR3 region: CASSPSEGQGGYTF. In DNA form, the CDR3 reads TGTGCCAGCTCACCATCGGAAGGGCAGGGTGGCTACACCTTC.

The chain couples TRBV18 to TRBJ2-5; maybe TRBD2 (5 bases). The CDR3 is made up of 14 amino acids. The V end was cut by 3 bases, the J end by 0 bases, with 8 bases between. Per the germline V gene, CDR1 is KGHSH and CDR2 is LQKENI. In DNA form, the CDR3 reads TGTGCCAGCTCACCGGTGAGGGACCAAGAGACCCAGTACTTC. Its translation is CASSPVRDQETQYF.

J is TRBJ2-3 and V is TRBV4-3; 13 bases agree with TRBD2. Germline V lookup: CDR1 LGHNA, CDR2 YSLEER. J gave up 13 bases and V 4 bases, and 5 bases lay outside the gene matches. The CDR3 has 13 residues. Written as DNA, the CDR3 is TGCGCCAGCAGCCCGGGACTAGCGGGGTGGAAGTATTTT. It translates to CASSPGLAGWKYF.

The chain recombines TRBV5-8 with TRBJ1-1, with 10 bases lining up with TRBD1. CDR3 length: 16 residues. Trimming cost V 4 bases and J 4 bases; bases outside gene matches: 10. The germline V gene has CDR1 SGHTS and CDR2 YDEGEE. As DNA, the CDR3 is TGTGCCAGCAGCCCCCTGACAGGGGGCGCGGTCACTGAAGCTTTCTTT. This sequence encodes CASSPLTGGAVTEAFF.

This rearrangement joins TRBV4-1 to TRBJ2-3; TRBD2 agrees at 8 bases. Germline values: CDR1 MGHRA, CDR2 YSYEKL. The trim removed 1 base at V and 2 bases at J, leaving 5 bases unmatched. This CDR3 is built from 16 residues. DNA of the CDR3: TGCGCCAGCAGCCAAGCGGCTAGCGGGTCCACAGATACGCAGTATTTT. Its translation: CASSQAASGSTDTQYF.

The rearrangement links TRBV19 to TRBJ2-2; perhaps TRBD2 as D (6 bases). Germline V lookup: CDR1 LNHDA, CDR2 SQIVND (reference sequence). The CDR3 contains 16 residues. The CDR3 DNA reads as TGTGCGACCAGACAATCCCGGGGGTTATACACCGGGGAGCTGTTTTTT. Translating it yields CATRQSRGLYTGELFF.

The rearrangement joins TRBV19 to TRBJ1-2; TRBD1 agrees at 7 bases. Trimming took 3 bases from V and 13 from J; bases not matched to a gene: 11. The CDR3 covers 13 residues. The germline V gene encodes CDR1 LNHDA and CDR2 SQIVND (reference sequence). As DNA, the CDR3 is TGTGCCAGTAGTATTAAAGGGCCGGGACAGCCCACCTTC. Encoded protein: CASSIKGPGQPTF.

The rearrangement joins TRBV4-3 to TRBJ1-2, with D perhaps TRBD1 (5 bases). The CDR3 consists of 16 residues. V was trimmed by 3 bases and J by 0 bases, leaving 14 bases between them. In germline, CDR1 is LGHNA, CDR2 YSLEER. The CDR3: CASSQNPAGTNYGYTF. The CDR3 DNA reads TGCGCCAGCAGCCAGAACCCGGCAGGGACTAACTATGGCTACACCTTC.

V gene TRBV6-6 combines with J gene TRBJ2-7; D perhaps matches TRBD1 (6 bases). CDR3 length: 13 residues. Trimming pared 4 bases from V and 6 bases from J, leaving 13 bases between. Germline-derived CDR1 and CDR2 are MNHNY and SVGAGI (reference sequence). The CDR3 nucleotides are TGTGCCAGCAGTTGGACAGTCTACGGCGAGCAGTACTTC. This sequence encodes CASSWTVYGEQYF.

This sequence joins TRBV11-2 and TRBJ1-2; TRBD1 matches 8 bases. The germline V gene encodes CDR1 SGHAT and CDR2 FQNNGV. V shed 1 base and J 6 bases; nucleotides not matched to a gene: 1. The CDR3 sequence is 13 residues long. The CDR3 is CASSLGTGHGYTF. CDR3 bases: TGTGCCAGCAGCTTAGGGACAGGGCATGGCTACACCTTC.

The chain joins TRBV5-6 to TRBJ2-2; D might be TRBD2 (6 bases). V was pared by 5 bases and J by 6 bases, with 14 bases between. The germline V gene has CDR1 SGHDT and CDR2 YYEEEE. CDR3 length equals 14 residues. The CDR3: CASSLLGRPGELFF. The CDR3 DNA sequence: TGTGCCAGCAGTCTCCTTGGGAGGCCCGGGGAGCTGTTTTTT.

The CDR3 loop reads CASSLRTGGTEAFF. The CDR3 coding sequence is TGTGCCAGCAGCCTAAGGACAGGTGGCACTGAAGCTTTCTTT. The rearrangement uses TRBV11-2 and TRBJ1-1, with 7 bases that match TRBD1. CDR1 is SGHAT, CDR2 FQNNGV, per germline. The junction had 7 bases not matched to a gene; V was cut back by 5 bases and J by 4 bases. The CDR3 totals 14 residues.

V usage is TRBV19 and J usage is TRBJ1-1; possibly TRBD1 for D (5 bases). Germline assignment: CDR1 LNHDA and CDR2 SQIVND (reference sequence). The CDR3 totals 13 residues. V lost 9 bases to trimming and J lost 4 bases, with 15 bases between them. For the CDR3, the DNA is TGTGCCAGCCGGTGGGGGGTCTTCACTGAAGCTTTCTTT. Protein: CASRWGVFTEAFF.

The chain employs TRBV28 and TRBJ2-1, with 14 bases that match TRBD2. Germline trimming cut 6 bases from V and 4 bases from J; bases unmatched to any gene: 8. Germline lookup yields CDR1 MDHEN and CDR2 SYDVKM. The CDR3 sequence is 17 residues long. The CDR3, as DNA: TGTGCCAGCAGCACGTGGACTAGCGGGGGGTCGTACAATGAGCAGTTCTTC. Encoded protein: CASSTWTSGGSYNEQFF.

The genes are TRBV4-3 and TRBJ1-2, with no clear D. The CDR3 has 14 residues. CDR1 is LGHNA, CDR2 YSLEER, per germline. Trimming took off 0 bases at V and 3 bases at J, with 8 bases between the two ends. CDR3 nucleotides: TGCGCCAGCAGCCAAGACGGGCGGGACTATGGCTACACCTTC. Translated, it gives CASSQDGRDYGYTF.

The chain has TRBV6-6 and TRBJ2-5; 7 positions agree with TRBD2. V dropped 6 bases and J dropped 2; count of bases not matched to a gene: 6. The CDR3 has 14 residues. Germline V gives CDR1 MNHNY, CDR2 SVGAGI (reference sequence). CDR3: CASSYGGLQETQYF. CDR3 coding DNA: TGTGCCAGCAGCTACGGGGGACTACAAGAGACCCAGTACTTC.

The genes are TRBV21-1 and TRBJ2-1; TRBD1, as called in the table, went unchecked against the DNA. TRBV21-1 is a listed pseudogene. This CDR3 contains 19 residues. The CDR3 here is CASSKAARDRGPWGNEQFF. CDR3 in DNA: TGTGCCAGCAGCAAAGCCGCCCGGGACAGGGGCCCATGGGGCAATGAGCAGTTCTTC.

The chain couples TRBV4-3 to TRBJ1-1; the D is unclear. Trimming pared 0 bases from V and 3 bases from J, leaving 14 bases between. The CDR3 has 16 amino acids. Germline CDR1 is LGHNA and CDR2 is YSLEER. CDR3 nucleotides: TGCGCCAGCAGCCAAGATGGCAACAACAAAGACACTGAAGCTTTCTTT. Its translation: CASSQDGNNKDTEAFF.

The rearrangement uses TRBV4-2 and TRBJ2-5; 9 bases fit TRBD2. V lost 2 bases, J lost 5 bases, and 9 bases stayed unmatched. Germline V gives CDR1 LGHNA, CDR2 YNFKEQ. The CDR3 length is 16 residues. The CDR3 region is CASSQRGGRAGETQYF. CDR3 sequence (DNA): TGTGCCAGCAGCCAACGTGGCGGGAGGGCTGGGGAGACCCAGTACTTC.

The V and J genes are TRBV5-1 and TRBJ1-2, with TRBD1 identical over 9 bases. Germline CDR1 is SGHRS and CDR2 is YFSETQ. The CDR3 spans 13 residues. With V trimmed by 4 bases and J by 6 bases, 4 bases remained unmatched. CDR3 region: CASSTGQGDGYTF. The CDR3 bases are TGCGCCAGCAGCACGGGACAGGGTGATGGCTACACCTTC.

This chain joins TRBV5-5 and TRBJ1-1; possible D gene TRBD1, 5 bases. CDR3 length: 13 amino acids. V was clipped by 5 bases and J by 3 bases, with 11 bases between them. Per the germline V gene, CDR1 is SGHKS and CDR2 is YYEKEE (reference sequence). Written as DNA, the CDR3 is TGTGCCAGCAGTTGGGGGGTAGACACTGAAGCTTTCTTT. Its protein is CASSWGVDTEAFF.

The CDR3 reads CASSPSRTFYGYTF. The CDR3 nucleotides are TGTGCCAGCTCACCAAGTAGGACTTTCTATGGCTACACCTTC. The chain carries TRBV18 and TRBJ1-2; no clear D gene. V was trimmed by 2 bases and J by 4 bases, leaving 11 bases between them. The CDR3 has 14 residues. CDR1 is KGHSH, CDR2 LQKENI, per germline. The variable domain in full, with the rest retrieved from reference TRBV18 and TRBJ1-2, is NAGVMQNPRHLVRRRGQEARLRCSPMKGHSHVYWYRQLPEEGLKFMVYLQKENIIDESGMPKERFSAEFPKEGPSILRIQQVVRGDSAAYFCASSPSRTFYGYTFGSGTRLTVV.